The rows below give T cell receptor beta chains drawn from one sample of a study of T cell repertoires in cytomegalovirus infection. From the reads, TCRdb called clonotypes with MiXCR, one entry per CDR3 protein. Of hundreds of thousands of distinct CDR3 sequences listed, roughly a quarter are singletons. The sequenced material came from CD8+ T cells from PBMCs. The receptors were sampled from a human donor in good health (CMV status not recorded). Some clones in this sample may be carry-over from other donors' samples. CDR3s include the opening cysteine and the closing phenylalanine or tryptophan. Fields, in order: V gene, D gene, J gene, clone size, CDR3 protein, CDR3 DNA. The D gene is left open where the match is weak. Clone sizes are given selectively: once, few, many, or a class where the clone is expanded.

TRBV6-2/TRBV6-3	TRBD1	TRBJ1-5	many	CASSRDRGGQPQHF	TGTGCCAGCAGTCGGGACAGGGGCGGACAGCCCCAGCATTTT
TRBV7-9	TRBD1	TRBJ1-5	many	CASSLGQGDLGNQPQHF	TGTGCCAGCAGCTTAGGTCAGGGGGACCTGGGTAATCAGCCCCAGCATTTT
TRBV4-1	.	TRBJ2-1	.	CASSQTANEQFF	TGCGCCAGCAGCCAAACAGCAAATGAGCAGTTCTTC
TRBV20-1	TRBD2	TRBJ2-1	.	CSASTSGGADEQFF	TGCAGTGCTAGTACTAGCGGGGGGGCCGATGAGCAGTTCTTC
TRBV29-1	.	TRBJ2-1	few	CSVRQINNEQFF	TGCAGCGTTAGACAGATCAACAATGAGCAGTTCTTC
TRBV5-6	.	TRBJ2-7	few	CASRPRSGGSYEQYF	TGTGCCAGCAGGCCCCGGTCCGGGGGCTCCTACGAGCAGTACTTC
TRBV12-5	.	TRBJ2-5	few	CASGGTLSETQYF	TGTGCTAGTGGGGGGACCCTTAGTGAGACCCAGTACTTC
TRBV5-4	.	TRBJ2-7	few	CASSLEGSHEQYF	TGTGCCAGCAGCTTGGAAGGGTCCCACGAGCAGTACTTC
TRBV19	TRBD2	TRBJ2-2	.	CASNPELAGDTGELFF	TGTGCCAGTAATCCTGAACTAGCGGGGGACACCGGGGAGCTGTTTTTT
TRBV6-6	.	TRBJ1-2	many	CASSTLGGTNYGYTF	TGTGCCAGCAGTACCCTCGGCGGGACTAACTATGGCTACACCTTC
TRBV7-2	.	TRBJ2-1	many	CASSLRTATYNEQFF	TGTGCCAGCAGCCTTCGGACAGCTACCTACAATGAGCAGTTCTTC
TRBV10-3	TRBD1	TRBJ2-2	few	CAAWKPGTGNTGELFF	TGTGCCGCGTGGAAGCCCGGGACAGGGAACACCGGGGAGCTGTTTTTT
TRBV12-3/TRBV12-4	TRBD1	TRBJ2-1	few	CASIQGGTGEYNEQFF	TGTGCCAGCATCCAAGGGGGGACAGGAGAATACAATGAGCAGTTCTTC
TRBV20-1	.	TRBJ2-7	few	CSAVGRTYEQYF	TGCAGTGCTGTAGGTCGCACCTACGAGCAGTACTTC
TRBV29-1	.	TRBJ2-2	.	CSVLGGNGELFF	TGCAGCGTTTTGGGGGGCAACGGGGAGCTGTTTTTT
TRBV5-5	.	TRBJ1-1	few	CASSSSQGTPEAFF	TGTGCCAGCAGCTCCTCCCAGGGAACCCCAGAAGCTTTCTTT
TRBV15	.	TRBJ2-7	few	CATSRDHGEQYF	TGTGCCACCAGCAGAGATCATGGCGAGCAGTACTTC
TRBV4-3	TRBD1	TRBJ1-5	.	CASSQDYRGRSNQPQHF	TGCGCCAGCAGCCAGGATTACAGGGGGAGAAGCAATCAGCCCCAGCATTTT
TRBV25-1	.	TRBJ2-1	.	CASSDFDIGSEQFF	TGTGCCAGCAGTGATTTCGACATTGGGAGTGAGCAGTTCTTC
TRBV7-9	TRBD2	TRBJ2-1	few	CASSLEASGGLHNEQFF	TGTGCCAGCAGCTTAGAAGCTAGCGGGGGCCTACACAATGAGCAGTTCTTC
TRBV27	.	TRBJ2-5	.	CASSPITVYQETQYF	TGTGCCAGCAGCCCCATCACAGTGTACCAAGAGACCCAGTACTTC
TRBV6-5	.	TRBJ1-6	.	CASSYSENSPLHF	TGTGCCAGCAGTTACTCGGAGAATTCACCCCTCCACTTT
TRBV29-1	.	TRBJ2-2	.	CSVVNRESSGGELFF	TGCAGCGTTGTGAACAGGGAATCTTCGGGCGGGGAGCTGTTTTTT
TRBV6-6	.	TRBJ2-7	.	CASNPDGPRRDEQYF	TGTGCCAGCAATCCCGACGGCCCCCGGAGGGACGAGCAGTACTTC
TRBV7-6	.	TRBJ2-2	many	CASSLGPTGELFF	TGTGCCAGCAGCTTAGGTCCCACCGGGGAGCTGTTTTTT
TRBV14	TRBD1	TRBJ1-3	.	CASSRRDSSGNTIYF	TGTGCCAGCAGCCGCCGGGACAGCTCTGGAAACACCATATATTTT
TRBV7-2	.	TRBJ2-1	many	CASSQDYRDSDEQFF	TGTGCCAGCAGCCAGGACTACAGGGATAGTGATGAGCAGTTCTTC
TRBV7-9	.	TRBJ2-7	few	CASSSDRPYEQYF	TGTGCCAGCAGCTCGGACAGACCCTACGAGCAGTACTTC
TRBV10-3	.	TRBJ2-2	few	CAISAHPGDRNTGELFF	TGTGCCATCAGTGCCCACCCAGGGGATCGGAACACCGGGGAGCTGTTTTTT
TRBV6-8	.	TRBJ1-1	.	CVSSYIRADTEAFF	TGTGTCAGCAGTTATATCAGGGCGGACACTGAAGCTTTCTTT
TRBV6-8	.	TRBJ1-1	many	CARVPGVAEAFF	TGTGCCCGAGTACCGGGGGTGGCTGAAGCTTTCTTT
TRBV20-1	.	TRBJ2-2	.	CSAHTWSGELFF	TGCAGTGCTCATACTTGGTCTGGGGAGCTGTTTTTT
TRBV7-7	.	TRBJ1-3	many	CASSLDISGNTIYF	TGTGCTAGCAGTTTGGACATCTCTGGAAACACCATATATTTT
TRBV7-8	.	TRBJ2-3	many	CASSQVLSGATDTQYF	TGTGCCAGCAGCCAAGTCCTATCCGGCGCTACAGATACGCAGTATTTT
TRBV7-6	.	TRBJ1-5	many	CASSLARAGYSNQPQHF	TGTGCCAGCAGCTTAGCGAGGGCAGGGTATAGCAATCAGCCCCAGCATTTT
TRBV7-9	.	TRBJ2-3	many	CASSLEEAETSDTQYF	TGTGCCAGCAGCTTGGAGGAGGCGGAAACTTCAGATACGCAGTATTTT
TRBV4-3	TRBD2	TRBJ2-1	few	CASSQEGGTSANNEQFF	TGCGCCAGCAGCCAAGAAGGAGGGACTAGCGCCAACAATGAGCAGTTCTTC
TRBV28	.	TRBJ1-2	many	CASSFIRPGRRDGYTF	TGTGCCAGCAGCTTTATCCGACCAGGACGGCGGGATGGCTACACCTTC
TRBV14	TRBD1	TRBJ2-5	.	CASSLGTGSRETQYF	TGTGCCAGCAGCCTAGGGACAGGGTCTAGAGAGACCCAGTACTTC
TRBV18	.	TRBJ1-4	few	CASSTIAGSSFEKLFF	TGTGCCAGCTCGACCATCGCCGGGTCCAGCTTTGAAAAACTGTTTTTT
TRBV20-1	.	TRBJ2-4	.	CSARDPQNIQYF	TGCAGTGCTAGAGATCCACAAAACATTCAGTACTTC
TRBV28	.	TRBJ2-5	few	CASSLLAQETQYF	TGTGCCAGCAGTTTGCTAGCGCAAGAGACCCAGTACTTC
TRBV6-2/TRBV6-3	.	TRBJ2-1	.	CASSLWPGSNEQFF	TGTGCCAGCAGCCTTTGGCCGGGGTCAAATGAGCAGTTCTTC
TRBV12-3/TRBV12-4	.	TRBJ1-4	few	CASSFYPGQEKLFF	TGTGCCAGCAGTTTTTATCCAGGTCAAGAAAAACTGTTTTTT
TRBV6-6	.	TRBJ2-1	.	CASSPHGGSNLYEQFF	TGTGCCAGCAGCCCTCATGGGGGGAGCAACCTTTATGAGCAGTTCTTC
TRBV7-9	TRBD1	TRBJ2-3	.	CASSASTGEVADTQYF	TGTGCCAGCAGCGCTTCGACAGGGGAAGTTGCAGATACGCAGTATTTT
TRBV7-8	.	TRBJ1-1	many	CASSLRRTAENTEAFF	TGTGCCAGCAGTTTACGGAGGACAGCGGAGAACACTGAAGCTTTCTTT
TRBV27	TRBD2	TRBJ2-2	many	CASSFPGEGTGELFF	TGTGCCAGCAGTTTTCCCGGGGAGGGCACCGGGGAGCTGTTTTTT
TRBV2	.	TRBJ2-4	few	CARRTGRDIQYF	TGTGCCAGGAGGACAGGGAGGGACATTCAGTACTTC
TRBV7-9	TRBD2	TRBJ2-7	.	CASSLGTSGGVQMSYEQYF	TGTGCCAGCAGCTTAGGTACGAGCGGGGGGGTTCAAATGTCCTACGAGCAGTACTTC
TRBV28	.	TRBJ2-3	.	CVSTRWDTQYF	TGTGTCAGCACCCGGTGGGATACGCAGTATTTT
TRBV6-6	.	TRBJ2-1	few	CASTRSGVSSYNEQFF	TGTGCCAGCACTCGCTCTGGGGTGAGCTCCTACAATGAGCAGTTCTTC
TRBV12-3/TRBV12-4	TRBD1	TRBJ1-2	.	CANRPGQLNYGYTF	TGTGCCAACAGACCGGGACAGCTAAACTATGGCTACACCTTC
TRBV7-9	TRBD1	TRBJ2-5	many	CASSYPGGETQYF	TGTGCCAGCAGTTATCCAGGGGGCGAGACCCAGTACTTC
TRBV4-2	.	TRBJ1-2	.	CASSRKGTYGYTF	TGTGCCAGCAGCCGAAAGGGGACCTATGGCTACACCTTC
TRBV6-2/TRBV6-3	.	TRBJ1-2	.	CASTDFPGTIYGYTF	TGTGCCAGCACCGACTTTCCCGGGACAATCTATGGCTACACCTTC
TRBV20-1	TRBD2	TRBJ2-2	.	CSARVRGGTGELFF	TGCAGTGCTAGAGTGCGGGGGGGCACCGGGGAGCTGTTTTTT
TRBV20-1	TRBD1	TRBJ1-1	.	CSARDPGTGNTEAFF	TGCAGTGCTAGAGATCCTGGGACAGGGAACACTGAAGCTTTCTTT